This T cell receptor beta chain was observed in a study of identical twins. TCRdb reprocessed the 5' RACE reads via MiXCR and lists one record per CDR3 protein. The table records about 1.7 million distinct CDR3 sequences, roughly 35% of them present only once. The CDR3 covers 11 residues. Germline CDR1 is ENHRY and CDR2 is SYGVKD. V dropped 4 bases and J dropped 6 bases, with 3 bases sitting between them. The receptor comes from a newborn girl in good health. Sequences were obtained from cord blood. This chain connects TRBV10-3 to TRBJ2-2, with D uncertain. CDR3 protein: CAISAAGELFF. As DNA, the CDR3 is TGTGCCATCAGTGCAGCCGGGGAGCTGTTTTTT.